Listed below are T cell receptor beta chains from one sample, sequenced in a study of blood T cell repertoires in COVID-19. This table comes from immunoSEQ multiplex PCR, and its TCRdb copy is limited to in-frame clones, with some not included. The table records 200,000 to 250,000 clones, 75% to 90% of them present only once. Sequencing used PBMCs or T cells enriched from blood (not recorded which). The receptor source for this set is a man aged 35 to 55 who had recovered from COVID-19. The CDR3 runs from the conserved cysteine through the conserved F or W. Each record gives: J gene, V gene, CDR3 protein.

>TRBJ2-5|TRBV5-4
CASSLEGVRKETQYF
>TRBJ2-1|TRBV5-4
CASSTQRGQYNEQFF
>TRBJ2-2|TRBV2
CASGRDRANTGELFF
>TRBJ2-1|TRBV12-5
CASGLYGVGIEQFF
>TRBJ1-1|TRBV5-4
CASSRDRGATEAFF
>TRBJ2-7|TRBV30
CASRVPGGNFYEQYF
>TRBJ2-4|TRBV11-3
CASSTGDSGNIQYF
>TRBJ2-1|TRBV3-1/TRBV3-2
CASSQQGAPWVNEQFF
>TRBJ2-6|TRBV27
CASRRDRSALTGANVLTF
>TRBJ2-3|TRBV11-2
CASSLVGGGSTDTQYF
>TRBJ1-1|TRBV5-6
CASDYRGEAFF
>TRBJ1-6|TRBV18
CASSPGGRDSPLHF
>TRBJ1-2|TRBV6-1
CASSEKVQGAWGYTF
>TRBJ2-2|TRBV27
CASSLRAGGANTGELFF
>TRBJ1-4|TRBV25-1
CASSGTGAGEKLFF
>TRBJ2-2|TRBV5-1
CASSSPTSGISGELFF
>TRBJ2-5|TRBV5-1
CASSLTGEETQYF
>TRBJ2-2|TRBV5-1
CASSRSPTLAGGPGTGELFF
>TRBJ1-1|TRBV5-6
CASSNNAGPSNTEAFF
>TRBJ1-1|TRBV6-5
CASSQGFEAFF
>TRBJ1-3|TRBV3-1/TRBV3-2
CASSQGAGPVSGNTIYF
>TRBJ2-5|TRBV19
CASRRQGASETQYF
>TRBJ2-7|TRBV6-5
CASSLGLAAIYEQYF
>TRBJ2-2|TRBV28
CASSSRAGTEGRGELFF
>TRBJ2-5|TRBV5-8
CASSFLSVTQETQYF
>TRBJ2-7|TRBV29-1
CSVSSVPGGSSYEQYF
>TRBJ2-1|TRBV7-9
CASSLAVLRQFF
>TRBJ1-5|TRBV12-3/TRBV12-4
CASSRTDNQPQHF
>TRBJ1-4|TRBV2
CASSRTPGFGEKLFF
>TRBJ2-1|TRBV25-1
CASIGLAGGEQFF
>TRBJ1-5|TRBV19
CASTPGTSNQPQHF
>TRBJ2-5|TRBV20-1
CSARRETQYF
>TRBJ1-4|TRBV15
CATSSRKGALEKLFF
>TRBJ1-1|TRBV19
CASSIVPRQGRTEAFF
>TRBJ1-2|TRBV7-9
CASSRGQGLGKDYGYTF
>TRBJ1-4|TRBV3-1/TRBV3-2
CASSQPNRGTTNEKLFF
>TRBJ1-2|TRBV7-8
CASSLGQGNYGYTF
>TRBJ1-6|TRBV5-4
CASSLSGWGNNSPLHF
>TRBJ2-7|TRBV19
CASSSRQVSYEQYF
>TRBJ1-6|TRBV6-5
CASSYNPNNSPLHF
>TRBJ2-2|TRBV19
CASSLTTGIRTTGELFF